These 20 T cell receptor beta chains originate from one sample sequenced in a study of cytomegalovirus exposure and HLA in healthy donors. Use of 60 Vbeta and 13 Jbeta primers characterized the PCR. Using immunoSEQ multiplex PCR, the repertoire was profiled, and TCRdb retains in-frame clones only, with some absent. The table shows more than 95,000 clones, with around three quarters occurring only once. The material sequenced was PBMCs. These receptors were taken from a woman aged 45-60 years in good health and CMV-seronegative.

The table lists this clone with a few counts. V usage is TRBV14 and J usage is TRBJ2-6; 8 nucleotides line up with TRBD2. The junction had 8 bases not matched to a gene; V was cut back by 4 bases and J by 0 bases. CDR3 length: 18 amino acids. Germline V CDR1 and CDR2: SGHDN, FVKESK. CDR3 sequence (DNA): TGTGCCAGCAGCCCCACTAGCGGAACCTACTCTGGGGCCAACGTCCTGACTTTC. Amino acid sequence: CASSPTSGTYSGANVLTF. Looking up the rest from reference TRBV14 and TRBJ2-6 gives the full variable domain: EAGVTQFPSHSVIEKGQTVTLRCDPISGHDNLYWYRRVMGKEIKFLLHFVKESKQDESGMPNNRFLAERTGGTYSTLKVQPAELEDSGVYFCASSPTSGTYSGANVLTFGAGSRLTVL.

The CDR3 nucleotides read TGTGCCAGCAGTGAGCCCGGGAGGACTGAAGCTTTCTTT. It codes for CASSEPGRTEAFF. The chain combines TRBV25-1 with TRBJ1-1; D is unclear. The CDR3 sequence is 13 residues long. The germline gives CDR1 MGHDK, CDR2 SYGVNS. The V gene lost 3 bases and the J gene lost 5 bases, with 10 bases spanning the gap.

This sequence joins TRBV2 and TRBJ2-1; 12 nucleotides agree with TRBD2. V lost 2 bases to trimming and J lost 5 bases; unmatched junction nucleotides: 10. The CDR3 is made up of 18 amino acids. Germline V gives CDR1 SNHLY, CDR2 FYNNEI. CDR3 coding DNA: TGTGCCAGCAGTGAAAGGCTAGCGGGAGGGCCCAGGGACAATGAGCAGTTCTTC. This codes for CASSERLAGGPRDNEQFF.

The CDR3 DNA follows: TGTGCCTGTTCTCCAGGGGGCTTCTATGGCTACACCTTC. Translation: CACSPGGFYGYTF. J is TRBJ1-2 and V is TRBV30, with 8 bases identical to TRBD1. J was trimmed by 4 bases and V by 6 bases; bases with no gene match: 7. CDR1 and CDR2 (germline): GTSNPN, SVGIG (reference sequence). This CDR3 has 13 residues.

Remarks on this clone: The junction departs from germline at one end; a sequencing error may be responsible. The gene calls are TRBV28 and TRBJ2-3, with D possibly being TRBD2 (5 bases). The CDR3 totals 16 residues. Germline CDR1 and CDR2: MDHEN and SYDVKM. The CDR3 sequence: CASSLSGSGSTDTQYF. DNA of the CDR3: TGCGCCAGCAGTTTAAGCGGCAGCGGAAGCACAGATACGCAGTATTTT.

V gene TRBV27 combines with J gene TRBJ1-1, with TRBD1 matching 7 bases. CDR1 is MNHEY, CDR2 SMNVEV, per germline (reference sequence). Unmatched junction bases numbered 6, after V lost 5 bases and J lost 6 bases. The CDR3 has 13 amino acids. The CDR3 region has the DNA TGTGCCAGCAGTCCAGGGGGTAGCGCTGAAGCTTTCTTT. This gives the protein CASSPGGSAEAFF.

This rearrangement joins TRBV7-2 to TRBJ1-5; 7 bases map to TRBD1. There are 18 residues in the CDR3. V shed 4 bases, J shed 2 bases, and the junction held 14 bases outside the gene matches. Looked up from germline, CDR1 is SGHTA and CDR2 is FQGNSA. The CDR3: CASSSLLITGAGNQPQHF. The CDR3, as DNA: TGTGCCAGCAGCTCTTTACTCATAACAGGGGCTGGCAATCAGCCCCAGCATTTT.

The chain combines TRBV6-5 with TRBJ2-5, with D perhaps matching TRBD1 (5 bases). The germline V gene encodes CDR1 MNHEY and CDR2 SVGAGI. With 8 bases removed from V and 8 bases from J, the gap between germline ends came to 21 bases. This CDR3 comprises 14 residues. CDR3 sequence (DNA): TGTGCCAGCGGGGCCCCAGCCAGCAAGGAAACCCAGTACTTC. It codes for CASGAPASKETQYF.

In DNA, the CDR3 is TGTGCCTCGAAACAGGAAGGGGGTACTGAAGCTTTCTTT. Translated: CASKQEGGTEAFF. The V and J genes are TRBV10-3 and TRBJ1-1; possible D gene TRBD1, 6 bases. The V end was cut by 11 bases, the J end by 5 bases, with 18 bases between. CDR1 ENHRY and CDR2 SYGVKD come from the germline V gene. The CDR3 covers 13 residues.

This sequence joins TRBV30 and TRBJ1-4, with 7 nucleotides matching TRBD1. Germline CDR1 GTSNPN, CDR2 SVGIG (reference sequence). The CDR3 length is 13 residues. J was trimmed by 6 bases and V by 0 bases; bases with no gene match: 1. Written as DNA, the CDR3 is TGTGCCTGGAGTGTTCAGGGGGATGAAAAACTGTTTTTT. Protein: CAWSVQGDEKLFF.

This chain connects TRBV29-1 to TRBJ2-1; tentatively, D is TRBD1 (5 bases). This CDR3 region has 14 residues. Between the trimmed V and J ends, which lost 4 bases and 0 bases, there was a span of 10 bases. CDR1 and CDR2 (germline): SQVTM, ANQGSEA. The CDR3 DNA reads as TGCAGCGTTGTGCAGGGCAGCTCCTACAATGAGCAGTTCTTC. The encoded protein is CSVVQGSSYNEQFF.

The chain couples TRBV11-3 to TRBJ2-2; D possibly corresponds to TRBD1 (6 bases). The CDR3 extends over 13 amino acids. Looked up from germline, CDR1 is SGHNT and CDR2 is YENEEA. Trimming took 1 base from V and 9 from J, leaving 9 bases between them. CDR3 DNA: TGTGCCAGCAGCTTAGGGACAGCCAGGGAGCTGTTTTTT. Translation gives CASSLGTARELFF.

This clone was seen more than once but under ten times. The chain employs TRBV2 and TRBJ2-7; 7 bases fit TRBD1. With V trimmed by 6 bases and J by 3 bases, 5 bases remained unmatched. Germline V CDR1 and CDR2: SNHLY, FYNNEI. This CDR3 is 13 amino acids long. The CDR3 region is CASSPGQDYEQYF. CDR3 coding DNA: TGTGCCAGCAGCCCCGGACAGGACTACGAGCAGTACTTC. The full variable domain, completed using reference TRBV2 and TRBJ2-7, is EPEVTQTPSHQVTQMGQEVILRCVPISNHLYFYWYRQILGQKVEFLVSFYNNEISEKSEIFDDQFSVERPDGSNFTLKIRSTKLEDSAMYFCASSPGQDYEQYFGPGTRLTVT.

The chain carries TRBV28 and TRBJ2-7; 7 nucleotides line up with TRBD1. Germline assignment: CDR1 MDHEN and CDR2 SYDVKM. After removal of 1 base from V and 0 bases from J, the junction contained 6 bases not matched to a gene. CDR3 size: 16 residues. As DNA, the CDR3 is TGTGCCAGCAGTTTATTCTCACAGGGGAACTCCTACGAGCAGTACTTC. Amino acid sequence: CASSLFSQGNSYEQYF. Full variable domain (outside the CDR3, taken from reference TRBV28 and TRBJ2-7): DVKVTQSSRYLVKRTGEKVFLECVQDMDHENMFWYRQDPGLGLRLIYFSYDVKMKEKGDIPEGYSVSREKKERFSLILESASTNQTSMYLCASSLFSQGNSYEQYFGPGTRLTVT.

This chain connects TRBV4-2 to TRBJ1-5, with D possibly being TRBD1 (5 bases). Germline CDR1 LGHNA, CDR2 YNFKEQ. V was shortened by 0 bases and J by 7 bases, with 13 bases between the two germline ends. This CDR3 region has 15 residues. CDR3 in amino acids: CASSQEGGFFQPQHF. CDR3 sequence (DNA): TGTGCCAGCAGCCAAGAGGGGGGATTTTTCCAGCCCCAGCATTTT.

The rearrangement uses TRBV28 and TRBJ2-4; the match to TRBD1 covers 8 bases. In germline, CDR1 is MDHEN, CDR2 SYDVKM. The CDR3 extends over 13 amino acids. After removal of 5 bases from V and 9 bases from J, the junction contained 6 bases not matched to a gene. Here the CDR3 reads CASSADRDCIQYF. Here the CDR3 DNA reads TGTGCCAGCAGTGCGGACAGGGACTGCATTCAGTACTTC.

This sequence joins TRBV10-3 and TRBJ2-5, with a possible D match to TRBD2 (6 bases). The J call is in doubt because the DNA end fits TRBJ2-7 better. The CDR3 has 14 amino acids. Germline lookup yields CDR1 ENHRY and CDR2 SYGVKD. The CDR3 DNA follows: TGTGCCATCGGCGGGACGGAGAACTCCTACGAGCAGTACTTC. This encodes CAIGGTENSYEQYF.

Concerning this clone itself: Additional DNA sequences in this sample encode the identical CDR3. This chain joins TRBV7-2 and TRBJ1-3; tentatively, D is TRBD1 (6 bases). The CDR3 is made up of 12 amino acids. Germline V gene sequence: CDR1 SGHTA, CDR2 FQGNSA. The ends were cut back, 4 bases at V and 7 bases at J, with 8 bases in the middle. As DNA, the CDR3 is TGTGCCAGCAGCTCACAGGGTAACACCATATATTTT. This sequence encodes CASSSQGNTIYF.

This clone was seen once. The chain uses TRBV6-1 and TRBJ1-1; possible D gene TRBD1, 5 bases. The V end lost 2 bases, the J end lost 1 base, and 8 bases lay between the germline ends. Looked up from germline, CDR1 is MNHNS and CDR2 is SASEGT. The CDR3 loop spans 14 amino acids. Written as DNA, the CDR3 is TGTGCCAGCAGTGAATGGGACTGGAACACTGAAGCTTTCTTT. This translates into CASSEWDWNTEAFF.

The chain employs TRBV28 and TRBJ2-2; 15 positions match TRBD2. V shed 0 bases, J shed 6 bases, and the junction held 2 bases outside the gene matches. Germline loops: CDR1 MDHEN, CDR2 SYDVKM. The CDR3 sequence is 17 residues long. Here the CDR3 DNA reads TGTGCCAGCAGTTTATGGGGACTAGCGGGAGGCCCCGGGGAGCTGTTTTTT. This codes for CASSLWGLAGGPGELFF.